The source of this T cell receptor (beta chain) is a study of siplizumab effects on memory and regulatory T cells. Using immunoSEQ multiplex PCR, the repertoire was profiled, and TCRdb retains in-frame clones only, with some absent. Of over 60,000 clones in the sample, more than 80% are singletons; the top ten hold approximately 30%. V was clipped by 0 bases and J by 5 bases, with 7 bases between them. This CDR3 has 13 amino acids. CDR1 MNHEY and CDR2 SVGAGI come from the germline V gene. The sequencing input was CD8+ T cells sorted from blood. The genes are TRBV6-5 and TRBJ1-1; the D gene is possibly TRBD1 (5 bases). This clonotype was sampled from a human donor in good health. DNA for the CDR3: TGTGCCAGCAGTTACTCTCGGGGGACTGAAGCTTTCTTT. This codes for CASSYSRGTEAFF.